The 20 T cell receptor beta chains reported below all come from one sample, sequenced in a study of identical twins. TCRdb re-called the 5' RACE reads with MiXCR, one entry per CDR3 protein. This sample has approximately 250,000 distinct CDR3 sequences, with 5% to 7% found just once. Another study also made use of these data, one on T cells expressing NK-cell markers.

Sequencing input: CD8+ T cells sorted from blood. These receptors all stem from a woman aged 18-29 years in good health.

The chain employs TRBV3-1 and TRBJ2-1; maybe TRBD2 (5 bases). V lost 1 base and J 6 bases, leaving 10 bases between the germline ends. Germline V gene sequence: CDR1 LGHDT, CDR2 YNNKEL (reference sequence). The CDR3 loop spans 14 amino acids. In DNA, the CDR3 is TGTGCCAGCAGCCAAGCAGATAGCGCCAATGAGCAGTTCTTC. This sequence encodes CASSQADSANEQFF.

The chain carries TRBV6-1 and TRBJ2-5; possible D gene TRBD2, 5 bases. Germline CDR1 MNHNS, CDR2 SASEGT. Trimming removed 10 bases from V and 1 base from J, with 13 bases in between. The CDR3 has 13 residues. The CDR3 loop reads CATGETLQETQYF. For the CDR3, the DNA is TGTGCCACTGGGGAGACGCTCCAAGAGACCCAGTACTTC.

V usage is TRBV2 and J usage is TRBJ1-2; D is unresolved. The germline V and J ends were trimmed by 8 bases and 4 bases, with 5 bases remaining between them. Germline V gives CDR1 SNHLY, CDR2 FYNNEI. The CDR3 spans 10 residues. The CDR3 nucleotides read TGTGCCAGCGTCAGCTATGGCTACACCTTC. Its protein is CASVSYGYTF.

Only a few counts were recorded for this clonotype. The V and J genes are TRBV5-1 and TRBJ1-2; a weak D match, TRBD1 (5 bases). Germline V gives CDR1 SGHRS, CDR2 YFSETQ. This CDR3 has 12 amino acids. The germline V and J ends were trimmed by 2 bases and 7 bases, with 9 bases remaining between them. DNA of the CDR3: TGCGCCAGCAGCTTAAGAGGGGCTGGCTACACCTTC. It translates to CASSLRGAGYTF.

This chain joins TRBV6-1 and TRBJ2-7; TRBD1 is a possible D gene (6 bases). Deletions cut 2 bases from V and 2 bases from J, with 16 bases between. CDR3 length equals 16 residues. Germline V gene sequence: CDR1 MNHNS, CDR2 SASEGT. For the CDR3, the DNA is TGTGCCAGCAGTGAAACGCAGGGGCGCAGCCCCTACGAGCAGTACTTC. Translating gives CASSETQGRSPYEQYF.

This clonotype has a count of ten or more. The chain combines TRBV7-9 with TRBJ2-1; 10 bases map to TRBD2. The length of the CDR3 is 15 residues. Germline-derived CDR1 and CDR2 are SEHNR and FQNEAQ (reference sequence). V shed 6 bases and J 7 bases; nucleotides not matched to a gene: 9. The CDR3: CASRPSGGAENEQFF. CDR3 DNA: TGTGCCAGCAGACCGAGCGGGGGGGCAGAGAATGAGCAGTTCTTC.

Only a few counts were recorded for this clonotype. The V call is TRBV29-1, the J call TRBJ2-5; 9 nucleotides line up with TRBD2. This CDR3 comprises 15 residues. V shed 0 bases, J shed 4 bases, and the junction held 6 bases outside the gene matches. CDR1 and CDR2 (germline): SQVTM, ANQGSEA. Here the CDR3 reads CSVEDRLAGRETQYF. CDR3 bases: TGCAGCGTTGAAGATAGGCTAGCGGGGAGAGAGACCCAGTACTTC. Based on the CDR3 plus reference TRBV29-1 and TRBJ2-5, the full variable domain is SAVISQKPSRDICQRGTSLTIQCQVDSQVTMMFWYRQQPGQSLTLIATANQGSEATYESGFVIDKFPISRPNLTFSTLTVSNMSPEDSSIYLCSVEDRLAGRETQYFGPGTRLLVL.

This clonotype was counted a few times. The CDR3 sequence is CASSLVQGRLTTQYF. The CDR3 DNA sequence: TGTGCCAGCAGCTTAGTGCAGGGGCGTCTGACGACCCAGTACTTC. This sequence joins TRBV7-9 and TRBJ2-5; perhaps TRBD1 as D (6 bases). Trimming stripped 1 base from V and 7 bases from J, with 16 bases between. The germline V gene encodes CDR1 SEHNR and CDR2 FQNEAQ (reference sequence). The CDR3 loop spans 15 amino acids.

This chain links TRBV6-6 with TRBJ2-2, with D unresolved. This CDR3 is built from 13 residues. Trimming took 6 bases from V and 3 from J, leaving 8 bases between them. Germline assignment: CDR1 MNHNY and CDR2 SVGAGI (reference sequence). In DNA, the CDR3 is TGTGCCAGCAGCCCCCCCCACACCGGGGAGCTGTTTTTT. It codes for CASSPPHTGELFF.

This clonotype has at least ten counts. The rearrangement joins TRBV6-1 to TRBJ1-5; 9 bases map to TRBD1. The V and J ends lost 6 bases and 5 bases, in that order; junction bases with no gene match: 5. This CDR3 comprises 14 residues. Germline V lookup: CDR1 MNHNS, CDR2 SASEGT. CDR3 in DNA: TGTGCCAGCAGGACAGGGGGTTTGCATCAGCCCCAGCATTTT. Protein product: CASRTGGLHQPQHF.

Many counts were recorded for this clonotype. The chain has TRBV3-1 and TRBJ1-1; a possible D gene is TRBD1 (5 bases). Germline V gives CDR1 LGHDT, CDR2 YNNKEL (reference sequence). V was shortened by 6 bases and J by 4 bases, with 12 bases between the two germline ends. The CDR3 contains 13 residues. The CDR3 region has the DNA TGTGCCAGCAGGTTAGGGGCTTTCACTGAAGCTTTCTTT. Its translation is CASRLGAFTEAFF.

Only a few counts were recorded for this clonotype. The chain employs TRBV7-2 and TRBJ2-2; D gene ambiguous. Germline CDR1 SGHTA, CDR2 FQGNSA. CDR3 size: 15 residues. Trimming left V 3 bases short and J 4 bases short, with 12 bases between. For the CDR3, the DNA is TGTGCCAGCAGCTTTCGGTCCCCGTCCACCGGGGAGCTGTTTTTT. Translated: CASSFRSPSTGELFF.

This clonotype came up a few times. The chain has TRBV19 and TRBJ2-7; the D gene is possibly TRBD2 (6 bases). The CDR3 is 13 residues long. The V gene's germline CDR1 is LNHDA and CDR2 SQIVND (reference sequence). V was pared by 9 bases and J by 6 bases, with 18 bases between. CDR3 region: CASQDYALGEQYF. The CDR3 bases are TGTGCCAGCCAGGACTACGCCCTCGGCGAGCAGTACTTC.

The rearrangement uses TRBV5-1 and TRBJ2-7; tentative D call: TRBD2 (6 bases). V lost 5 bases, J lost 0 bases, and 9 bases lay in between. This CDR3 has 13 residues. CDR1 is SGHRS, CDR2 YFSETQ, per germline. CDR3 nucleotides: TGCGCCAGCAGGGGGACTGACTCCTACGAGCAGTACTTC. This gives the protein CASRGTDSYEQYF.

This clonotype occurred a few times. V gene TRBV6-6 combines with J gene TRBJ2-5, with 7 bases fitting TRBD1. Germline CDR1 MNHNY, CDR2 SVGAGI (reference sequence). Unmatched junction bases numbered 6, after V lost 6 bases and J lost 5 bases. This CDR3 is built from 13 residues. The CDR3 sequence is CASSKNRGETQYF. As DNA, the CDR3 is TGTGCCAGCAGCAAGAACAGGGGTGAGACCCAGTACTTC.

The sample holds a few counts of this clonotype. This chain uses TRBV2 with TRBJ2-3; 7 bases fit TRBD2. The CDR3 is 16 amino acids. Germline V gives CDR1 SNHLY, CDR2 FYNNEI. Trimming took 7 bases from V and 1 from J; bases not matched to a gene: 11. The CDR3 DNA follows: TGTGCCAGCATCCCCGAACGGGGGGTTGGCACAGATACGCAGTATTTT. It encodes CASIPERGVGTDTQYF.

A few counts support this clonotype. The chain combines TRBV10-3 with TRBJ2-1; 8 bases fit TRBD1. Trimming removed 5 bases from V and 0 bases from J; junction bases left unmatched: 6. There are 16 residues in the CDR3. Germline V gene data show CDR1 as ENHRY and CDR2 as SYGVKD. The DNA for the CDR3 is TGTGCCATCAGTACCTGGGACAGGAGCTCCTACAATGAGCAGTTCTTC. As protein: CAISTWDRSSYNEQFF.

This chain uses TRBV5-6 with TRBJ2-5, with D possibly being TRBD2 (5 bases). Germline-derived CDR1 and CDR2 are SGHDT and YYEEEE. With 4 bases removed from V and 2 bases from J, the gap between germline ends came to 9 bases. This CDR3 spans 13 amino acids. Written as DNA, the CDR3 is TGTGCCAGCAGCAACGGGATACAAGAGACCCAGTACTTC. Translation: CASSNGIQETQYF.

This clonotype was seen more than once but under ten times. The chain couples TRBV5-1 to TRBJ1-1, with a possible D match to TRBD1 (5 bases). Germline V lookup: CDR1 SGHRS, CDR2 YFSETQ. The CDR3 sequence is 14 residues long. The germline V and J ends were trimmed by 3 bases and 0 bases, with 9 bases remaining between them. CDR3 sequence reads: CASSWDSMNTEAFF. DNA of the CDR3: TGCGCCAGCAGCTGGGACTCGATGAACACTGAAGCTTTCTTT. Combining the CDR3 with reference TRBV5-1 and TRBJ1-1 gives the whole variable domain KAGVTQTPRYLIKTRGQQVTLSCSPISGHRSVSWYQQTPGQGLQFLFEYFSETQRNKGNFPGRFSGRQFSNSRSEMNVSTLELGDSALYLCASSWDSMNTEAFFGQGTRLTVV.

In this sample, this clonotype turned up a few times. V is TRBV29-1 and J is TRBJ2-1, with D perhaps matching TRBD1 or TRBD2 (5 bases each). Germline V gives CDR1 SQVTM, CDR2 ANQGSEA. V lost 8 bases to trimming and J lost 4 bases, with 21 bases between them. This CDR3 is 15 amino acids long. The chain's CDR3 is CSTRGGTDYYNEQFF. DNA for the CDR3: TGCAGCACCCGCGGTGGGACCGACTATTACAATGAGCAGTTCTTC.